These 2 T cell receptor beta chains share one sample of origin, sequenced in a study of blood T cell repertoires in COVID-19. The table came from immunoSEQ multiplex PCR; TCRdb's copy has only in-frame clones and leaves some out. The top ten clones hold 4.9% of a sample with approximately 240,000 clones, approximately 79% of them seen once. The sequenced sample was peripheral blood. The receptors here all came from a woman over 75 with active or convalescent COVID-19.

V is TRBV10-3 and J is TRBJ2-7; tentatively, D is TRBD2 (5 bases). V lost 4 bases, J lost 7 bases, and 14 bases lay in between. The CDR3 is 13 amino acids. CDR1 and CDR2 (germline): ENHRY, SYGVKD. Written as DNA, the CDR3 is TGTGCCATCAGTGTTCGGGGTTTCGGGGAGCAGTACTTC. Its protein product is CAISVRGFGEQYF.

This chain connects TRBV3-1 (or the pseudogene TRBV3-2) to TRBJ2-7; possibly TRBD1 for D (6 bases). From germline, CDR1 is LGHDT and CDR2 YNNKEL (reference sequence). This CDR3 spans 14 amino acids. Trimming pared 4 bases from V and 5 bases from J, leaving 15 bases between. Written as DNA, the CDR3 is TGTGCCAGCAGCCTTTCTAGGGGGAAACACGAGCAGTACTTC. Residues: CASSLSRGKHEQYF.